The T cell receptor beta chain under discussion was sequenced for a study of vaccination effects on CD4 cells after COVID-19. Sequencing used immunoSEQ multiplex PCR; TCRdb keeps in-frame clones, though not all of them. The repertoire holds roughly 23,000 clones, with around 62% as singletons. Points on this clone: Its antigen remains unknown.

With the ViraFEST assay, the study expanded antigen-specific CD4+ T cells using viral peptide pools, then sequenced them. After roughly eleven days in culture, the CD4+ T cells were isolated. None of these healthy vaccinees had been infected with SARS-CoV-2 before vaccination. The germline V and J ends were trimmed by 3 bases and 2 bases, with 14 bases remaining between them. The CDR3 totals 15 residues. Germline CDR1 LGHDT, CDR2 YNNKEL (reference sequence). V gene TRBV3-1 (or the pseudogene TRBV3-2) combines with J gene TRBJ2-7; D not certain. Sequenced here: CD4+ T cells from PBMCs cultured with HCoV-NL63 spike peptides, sampled before COVID-19 vaccination. This TCR was recovered from a human donor who received a COVID-19 vaccine. Here the CDR3 DNA reads TGTGCCAGCAGCCAGATGGCGACGGGCACCTACGAGCAGTACTTC. Amino acid sequence: CASSQMATGTYEQYF.